The rows below give T cell receptor beta chains drawn from one sample of a study of cytotoxic CD8 clonotypes in ibrutinib-treated CLL. The data were produced by immunoSEQ multiplex PCR, yet TCRdb's version contains in-frame clones alone and is incomplete. The sample has tens of thousands of clones, roughly two thirds seen once. The sequences come from PBMCs, collected after 12 months of ibrutinib treatment. The receptors here all came from a human donor with chronic lymphocytic leukemia. Both conserved end residues are part of each CDR3. The D gene is left open where the match is weak. Size is omitted from some rows. Given values are once, few, many or a class for expanded clones.

d_call clone_size v_call cdr3_aa
- - TRBV6-5 CASRYQAGAYEQYF
- - TRBV30 CAWSINTGSRSYEQYF
- - TRBV19 CASSMTELANYGYTF
- - TRBV30 CAFYQPLSGNTIYF
- few TRBV6-6 CASGPTRPGELFF
- - TRBV7-3 CASSLLGNTGELFF
TRBD2 - TRBV11-1 CASTTRLAGIRPHEQFF
TRBD1 - TRBV28 CASSLRTGNNQPQHF
- - TRBV29-1 CSVEEYGEQYF
- - TRBV6-1 CASSAGNTQYF
- - TRBV30 CAWYSQSTGNTIYF
- few TRBV4-3 CASSQNRDPYGYTF
TRBD2 once TRBV6-5 CASRPAGDLYEQYF
TRBD1 once TRBV5-4 CASSLESTGDYGYTF
TRBD2 - TRBV5-1 CASSLGLGTSARYEQYF
- - TRBV6-9 CASSYGILPTDTQYF
- few TRBV6-4 CASSEDNTGELFF
- - TRBV5-4 CASSLPPPGVGYTF
- few TRBV27 CASSYQRGQPQHF
- - TRBV6-1 CASSGGFGGANVLTF
TRBD1 - TRBV4-3 CASSLVRRGQGVEAFF
- - TRBV11-2 CASSSPRQIYGYTF
- - TRBV6-1 CASREHRGVGPQHF
- - TRBV27 CASSLSMWNEQYF
- - TRBV4-3 CASSQGGNSNQPQHF
TRBD1 - TRBV20-1 CSAPTGGEQYF
- once TRBV5-4 CASSSKGVDEQFF
- few TRBV23-1 CASSQHEGGYTF
- once TRBV15 CATSTERGFRAAQYF
- few TRBV4-3 CASSQERMRDQPQHF
TRBD2 few TRBV11-2 CASSLDLSREGFF
- few TRBV18 CASSEGQNNEQFF
- - TRBV6-5 CATTRRGEQYF
TRBD1 few TRBV20-1 CSAGQYNEQFF